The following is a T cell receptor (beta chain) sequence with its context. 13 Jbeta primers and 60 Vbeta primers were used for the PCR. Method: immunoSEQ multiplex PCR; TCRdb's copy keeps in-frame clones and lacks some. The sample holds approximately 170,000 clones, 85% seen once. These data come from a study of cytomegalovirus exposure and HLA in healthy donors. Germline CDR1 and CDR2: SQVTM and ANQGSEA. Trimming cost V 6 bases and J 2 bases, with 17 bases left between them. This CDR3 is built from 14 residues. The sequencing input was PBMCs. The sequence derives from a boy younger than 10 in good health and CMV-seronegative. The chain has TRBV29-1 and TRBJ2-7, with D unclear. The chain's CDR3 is CSVVPSGKTYEQYF. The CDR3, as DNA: TGCAGCGTCGTCCCCTCGGGTAAGACCTACGAGCAGTACTTC.